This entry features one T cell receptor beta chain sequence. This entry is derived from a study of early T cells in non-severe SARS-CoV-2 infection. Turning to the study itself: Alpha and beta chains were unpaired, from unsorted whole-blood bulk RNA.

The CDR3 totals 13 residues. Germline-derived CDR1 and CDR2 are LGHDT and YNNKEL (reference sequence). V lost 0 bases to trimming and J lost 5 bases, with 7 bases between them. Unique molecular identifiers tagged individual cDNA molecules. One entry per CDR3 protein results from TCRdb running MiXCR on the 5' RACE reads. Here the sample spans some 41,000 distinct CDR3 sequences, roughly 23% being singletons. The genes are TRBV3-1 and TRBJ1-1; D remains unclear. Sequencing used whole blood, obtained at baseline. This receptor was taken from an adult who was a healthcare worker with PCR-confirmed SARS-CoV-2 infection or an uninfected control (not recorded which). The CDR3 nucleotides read TGTGCCAGCAGCCAAGATTCGGGGACTGAAGCTTTCTTT. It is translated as CASSQDSGTEAFF.